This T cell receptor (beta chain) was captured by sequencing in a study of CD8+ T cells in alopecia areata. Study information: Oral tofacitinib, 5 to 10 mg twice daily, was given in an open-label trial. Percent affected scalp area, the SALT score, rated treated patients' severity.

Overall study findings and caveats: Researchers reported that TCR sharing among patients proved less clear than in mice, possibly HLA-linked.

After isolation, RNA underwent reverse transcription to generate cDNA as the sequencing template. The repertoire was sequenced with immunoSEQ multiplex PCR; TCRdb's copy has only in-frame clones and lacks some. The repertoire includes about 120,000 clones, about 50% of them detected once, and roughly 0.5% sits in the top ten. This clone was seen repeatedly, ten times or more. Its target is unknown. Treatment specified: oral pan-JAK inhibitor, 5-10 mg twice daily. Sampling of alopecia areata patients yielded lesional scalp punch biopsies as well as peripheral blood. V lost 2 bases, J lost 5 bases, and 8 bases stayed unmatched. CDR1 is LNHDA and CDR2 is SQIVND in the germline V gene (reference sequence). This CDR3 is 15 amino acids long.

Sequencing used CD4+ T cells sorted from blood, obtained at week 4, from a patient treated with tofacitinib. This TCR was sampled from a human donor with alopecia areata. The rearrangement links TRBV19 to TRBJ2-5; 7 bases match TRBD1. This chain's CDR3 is CASSIQRGRQETQYF. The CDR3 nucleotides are TGTGCCAGTAGTATACAAAGGGGGCGCCAGGAGACCCAGTACTTC.